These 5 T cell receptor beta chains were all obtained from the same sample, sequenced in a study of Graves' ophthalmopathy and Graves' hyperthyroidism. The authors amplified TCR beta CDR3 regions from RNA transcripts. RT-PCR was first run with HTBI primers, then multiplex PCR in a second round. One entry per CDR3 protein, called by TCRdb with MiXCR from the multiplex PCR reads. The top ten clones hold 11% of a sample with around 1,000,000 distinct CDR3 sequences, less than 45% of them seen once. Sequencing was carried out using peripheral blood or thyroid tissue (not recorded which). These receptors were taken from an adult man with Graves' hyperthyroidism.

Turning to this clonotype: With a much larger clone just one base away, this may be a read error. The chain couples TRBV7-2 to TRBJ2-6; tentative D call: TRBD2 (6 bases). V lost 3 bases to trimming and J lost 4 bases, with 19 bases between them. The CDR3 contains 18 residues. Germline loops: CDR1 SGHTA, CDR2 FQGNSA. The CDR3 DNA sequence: TGTGCCAGCAGCTTGGAGGCCGCGGGGTATTCCGGGGCCAACGTCCTGACTTTC. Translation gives CASSLEAAGYSGANVLTF.

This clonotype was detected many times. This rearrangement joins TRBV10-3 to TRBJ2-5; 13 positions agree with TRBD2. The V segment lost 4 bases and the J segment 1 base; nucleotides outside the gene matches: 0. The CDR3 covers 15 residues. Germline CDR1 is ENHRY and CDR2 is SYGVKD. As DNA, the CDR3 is TGTGCCATCAGTGGACTAGCGGGGGGCCAAGAGACCCAGTACTTC. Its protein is CAISGLAGGQETQYF.

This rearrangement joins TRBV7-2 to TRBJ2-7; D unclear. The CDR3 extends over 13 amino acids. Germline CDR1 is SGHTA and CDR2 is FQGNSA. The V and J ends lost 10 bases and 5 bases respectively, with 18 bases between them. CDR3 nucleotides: TGTGCCACCGATGAGTACACCCGTCACGAGCAGTACTTC. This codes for CATDEYTRHEQYF.

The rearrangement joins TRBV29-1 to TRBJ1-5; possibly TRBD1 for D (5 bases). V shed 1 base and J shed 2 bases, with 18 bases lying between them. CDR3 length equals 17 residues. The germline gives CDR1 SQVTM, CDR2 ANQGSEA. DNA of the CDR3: TGCAGCGTTGAAGTTCGGACGGGGGTGGAGGGCAATCAGCCCCAGCATTTT. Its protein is CSVEVRTGVEGNQPQHF.

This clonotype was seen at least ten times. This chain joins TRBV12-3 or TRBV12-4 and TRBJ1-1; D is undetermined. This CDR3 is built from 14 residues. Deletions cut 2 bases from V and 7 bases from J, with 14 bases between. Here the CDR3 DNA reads TGTGCCAGCAGTTTAATGGGTGAGGCCCTTGAAGCTTTCTTT. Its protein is CASSLMGEALEAFF.